The clone carrying this T cell receptor beta chain occurred a few times. What it recognizes is unknown. The sample originates from a study of post-analysis software for immune sequencing data. The wider study: There were relapsing-remitting, secondary progressive and progressive-relapsing multiple sclerosis among the disease courses included.

General study points: Pronounced co-clustering by F measure was evident among identically batched samples. Roughly 5 TRBV segments occurring more often in patients than controls included TRBV5-6, TRBV5-1 and TRBV20-1. Significantly lower normalized Chao1 diversity was found in patients with multiple sclerosis relative to controls.

The CDR3 covers 15 residues. Deletions cut 5 bases from V and 6 bases from J, with 14 bases between. Germline CDR1 MNHEY, CDR2 SMNVEV (reference sequence). The TCR beta cDNA libraries carried unique molecular identifiers. MiXCR, applied by TCRdb to the PCR reads, yields one record per CDR3 protein. The table records some 190,000 distinct CDR3 sequences, about 30% of them present only once. Material: blood. The chain joins TRBV27 to TRBJ1-6, with TRBD1 as a possible D gene (5 bases). The clonotype originates from a girl aged 2-17 years with multiple sclerosis. The CDR3 DNA reads as TGTGCCAGCAGTCTAACCGGGGGTGGTAATTCACCCCTCCACTTT. It is translated as CASSLTGGGNSPLHF.